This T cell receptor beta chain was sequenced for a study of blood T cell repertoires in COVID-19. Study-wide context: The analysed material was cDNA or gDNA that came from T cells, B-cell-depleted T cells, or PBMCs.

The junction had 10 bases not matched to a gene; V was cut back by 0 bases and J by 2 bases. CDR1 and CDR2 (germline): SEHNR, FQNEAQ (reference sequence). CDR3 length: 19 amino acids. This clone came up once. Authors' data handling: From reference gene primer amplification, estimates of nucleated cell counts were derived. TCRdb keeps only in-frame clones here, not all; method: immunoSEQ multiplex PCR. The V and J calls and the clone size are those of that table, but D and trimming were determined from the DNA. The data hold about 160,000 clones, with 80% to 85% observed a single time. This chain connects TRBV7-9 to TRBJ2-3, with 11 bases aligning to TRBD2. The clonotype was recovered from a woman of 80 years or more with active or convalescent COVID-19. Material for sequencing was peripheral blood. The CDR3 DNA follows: TGTGCCAGCAGCTTAGCGCTAGCGGGGGGCTCTACTACCACAGATACGCAGTATTTT. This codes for CASSLALAGGSTTTDTQYF.